This section outlines one TCR beta chain sequence together with its context. As yet, its antigen is unknown. The sample originates from a study of T-cell memory formation after mild COVID-19. Study results and caveats: Clones which contracted sat mainly in CM and EM if CD4+, and in EMRA if CD8+. The pre-infection memory compartment contained some responding clones, suggesting cross-reactive memory joined. The second-wave clones peaking on day 37 were not confirmed as SARS-CoV-2-specific.

TCRdb reanalysed the 5' RACE reads using MiXCR and keeps one entry per CDR3 protein. The sample lists about 470,000 distinct CDR3 sequences; roughly 20% were seen once. The CDR3 extends over 15 amino acids. The V gene's germline CDR1 is MRHNA and CDR2 SNTAGT. The J segment lost 4 bases and the V segment lost 3 bases, leaving 0 bases of the junction unmatched. This clonotype was obtained from an adult woman who had mild COVID-19 (a few samples of this study predate the infection). Cell type and time point are not known. Sequencing input: PBMCs or a T cell subset sorted from them (not recorded which). This chain uses TRBV6-4 with TRBJ2-3; 14 bases map to TRBD2. CDR3 amino acids: CASSETSGGADTQYF. The CDR3 nucleotides read TGTGCCAGCAGTGAGACTAGCGGGGGGGCAGATACGCAGTATTTT.